The rows below give T cell receptor beta chains drawn from one sample of a study of response to subunit inactivated influenza vaccine. One entry per CDR3 protein, called by TCRdb with MiXCR from the RT-PCR reads. The table has about 520,000 distinct CDR3 sequences, 6% to 9% seen once; the top ten hold around 13%. The sample here was PBMCs from blood, taken less than 25 months after vaccination. These receptors originate from a man aged 50 to 69 who received an inactivated influenza vaccine. Both conserved end residues are part of each CDR3. The D gene is left open where the match is weak. A row's size may be missing; if present it is once, few, many or a size class.

v_call	clone_size	d_call	j_call	cdr3_aa	cdr3_nt
TRBV23-1	-	-	TRBJ1-4	CASRSRGCDIEKLFF	TGCGCCAGCAGATCAAGGGGGTGCGATATAGAAAAACTGTTTTTT
TRBV5-1	many	TRBD2	TRBJ2-1	CASSSTGGNNEQFF	TGCGCCAGCAGCTCGACGGGAGGCAACAATGAGCAGTTCTTC
TRBV6-1	-	TRBD1	TRBJ1-1	CASSAKTLDRGTWTEAFF	TGTGCCAGCAGCGCAAAAACCCTGGACAGGGGGACTTGGACTGAAGCTTTCTTT
TRBV7-9	few	-	TRBJ2-7	CASSSFQAEQYF	TGTGCCAGCAGCTCCTTTCAAGCCGAGCAGTACTTC
TRBV6-6	many	-	TRBJ1-2	CASALWPDYGYTF	TGTGCCAGCGCCCTTTGGCCGGACTATGGCTACACCTTC
TRBV29-1	many	-	TRBJ1-3	CSVDSGLTGNTIYF	TGCAGCGTTGATTCCGGTCTTACTGGAAACACCATATATTTT
TRBV7-2	-	-	TRBJ2-1	CASSLEYHAKYNEQFF	TGTGCCAGCAGCTTAGAGTACCACGCAAAATACAATGAGCAGTTCTTC
TRBV28	-	TRBD2	TRBJ2-3	CASSFEASGRSTDTQYF	TGTGCCAGCAGTTTTGAGGCTAGCGGGAGGAGCACAGATACGCAGTATTTT
TRBV20-1	-	-	TRBJ2-3	CSARFLRNGADTQYF	TGCAGTGCTCGATTCTTACGAAACGGTGCAGATACGCAGTATTTT
TRBV12-3/TRBV12-4	many	-	TRBJ2-3	CASSQGSPDTQYF	TGTGCCAGCAGCCAGGGTTCCCCAGATACGCAGTATTTT
TRBV6-5	-	-	TRBJ1-1	CASSYPGAQGTEAFF	TGTGCCAGCAGTTACCCCGGGGCGCAGGGCACTGAAGCTTTCTTT
TRBV20-1	-	-	TRBJ2-1	CSARGLGRFYNEQFF	TGCAGTGCTAGAGGACTAGGTCGATTTTACAATGAGCAGTTCTTC
TRBV11-2	few	-	TRBJ2-1	CASRPPGGGLNEQFF	TGTGCCAGCAGACCCCCAGGGGGAGGATTAAATGAGCAGTTCTTC
TRBV6-1	few	-	TRBJ1-3	CASSELAGSGNTIYF	TGTGCCAGCAGTGAATTAGCAGGCTCTGGAAACACCATATATTTT
TRBV28	many	TRBD2	TRBJ2-1	CASSLPSGTYNEQFF	TGTGCCAGCAGTTTGCCTAGCGGGACCTACAATGAGCAGTTCTTC
TRBV14	-	-	TRBJ1-1	CASSQGRVWQMNTEAFF	TGTGCCAGCAGCCAAGGGAGGGTTTGGCAGATGAACACTGAAGCTTTCTTT
TRBV15	-	TRBD1	TRBJ2-5	CATSRDLTGSETQYF	TGTGCCACCAGCAGAGACCTGACAGGGTCAGAGACCCAGTACTTC
TRBV9	-	-	TRBJ2-5	CASRSGQGLQETQYF	TGTGCCAGCAGGTCCGGACAGGGACTACAAGAGACCCAGTACTTC
TRBV4-3	few	TRBD1	TRBJ2-4	CASSQEKTGGNIQYF	TGCGCCAGCAGCCAAGAAAAAACAGGGGGAAACATTCAGTACTTC
TRBV7-9	few	TRBD2	TRBJ2-2	CASSSPLAGVNTGELFF	TGTGCCAGCAGCTCGCCACTAGCGGGAGTCAACACCGGGGAGCTGTTTTTT
TRBV9	few	-	TRBJ2-3	CASGEAQYF	TGTGCCAGCGGGGAGGCGCAGTATTTT
TRBV3-1	-	-	TRBJ2-1	CASSQDNGAYNEQFF	TGTGCCAGCAGCCAAGACAACGGGGCCTACAATGAGCAGTTCTTC
TRBV28	few	-	TRBJ2-7	CASRAGRSYEQYF	TGTGCCAGCAGAGCAGGTCGCTCCTACGAGCAGTACTTC
TRBV7-2	-	TRBD2	TRBJ2-1	CASSFPPAGDYNEQFF	TGTGCCAGCAGCTTCCCGCCAGCGGGGGACTACAATGAGCAGTTCTTC
TRBV9	-	TRBD1	TRBJ1-2	CASSAAQGYGAGGYTF	TGTGCCAGCAGCGCCGCACAGGGGTACGGCGCTGGTGGCTACACCTTC
TRBV5-1	many	-	TRBJ1-1	CASSLTGPTTEAFF	TGCGCCAGCAGCTTGACAGGGCCGACCACTGAAGCTTTCTTT
TRBV20-1	-	-	TRBJ2-6	CSARSFQGSGANVLTF	TGCAGTGCTAGAAGTTTCCAGGGGTCTGGGGCCAACGTCCTGACTTTC
TRBV12-3/TRBV12-4	many	-	TRBJ1-1	CASSPTRSNTEAFF	TGTGCCAGCAGTCCGACGAGGTCCAACACTGAAGCTTTCTTT
TRBV6-1	-	TRBD1	TRBJ2-4	CASSGQGTTNIQYF	TGTGCCAGCAGCGGACAGGGCACCACAAACATTCAGTACTTC
TRBV6-1	many	TRBD2	TRBJ2-4	CASTLAGDTKNIQYF	TGTGCCAGCACGCTAGCGGGGGACACTAAAAACATTCAGTACTTC
TRBV12-3/TRBV12-4	many	-	TRBJ2-2	CASSALNTGELFF	TGTGCCAGCAGTGCCCTTAACACCGGGGAGCTGTTTTTT
TRBV5-1	many	TRBD1	TRBJ2-7	CASSWGQGAYEQYF	TGCGCCAGCAGCTGGGGACAGGGGGCATACGAGCAGTACTTC
TRBV28	many	TRBD2	TRBJ2-3	CASSLNSGGFTDTQYF	TGTGCCAGCAGTTTAAATAGCGGGGGTTTCACAGATACGCAGTATTTT
TRBV7-2	few	-	TRBJ2-6	CASSPEPSGANVLTF	TGTGCCAGCAGTCCAGAACCCTCTGGGGCCAACGTCCTGACTTTC
TRBV7-2	-	-	TRBJ2-3	CASSLMGGNTDTQYF	TGTGCCAGCAGCTTAATGGGGGGAAATACAGATACGCAGTATTTT
TRBV7-9	few	TRBD1	TRBJ1-1	CASSFGQDYSTEAFF	TGTGCCAGCAGCTTCGGACAGGACTATTCCACTGAAGCTTTCTTT
TRBV20-1	-	-	TRBJ2-7	CSARGPRNEQYF	TGCAGTGCCAGGGGCCCCCGGAACGAGCAGTACTTC
TRBV12-3/TRBV12-4	many	-	TRBJ2-4	CASRPRGTAGAKNIQYF	TGTGCCAGCAGACCACGGGGTACAGCGGGAGCCAAAAACATTCAGTACTTC
TRBV12-3/TRBV12-4	many	-	TRBJ2-5	CASSQSYQETQYF	TGTGCCAGCAGTCAATCCTACCAAGAGACCCAGTACTTC
TRBV2	many	-	TRBJ2-3	CASSEGRTDTQYF	TGTGCCAGCAGTGAAGGCAGGACAGATACGCAGTATTTT
TRBV28	many	-	TRBJ2-5	CASSLSTGPGETQYF	TGTGCCAGCAGTTTATCAACGGGGCCCGGGGAGACCCAGTACTTC
TRBV15	few	TRBD2	TRBJ2-2	CATSSRAPGLAFTGELFF	TGTGCCACCAGCAGCCGGGCTCCGGGACTAGCATTCACCGGGGAGCTGTTTTTT
TRBV29-1	many	TRBD1	TRBJ2-2	CSVTGVGTGELFF	TGCAGCGTGACAGGGGTTGGCACCGGGGAGCTGTTTTTT
TRBV9	-	-	TRBJ2-7	CASSLAPSAREQYF	TGTGCCAGCAGCCTAGCCCCCTCGGCTCGCGAGCAGTACTTC
TRBV29-1	many	-	TRBJ1-2	CSATRAEGNGYTF	TGCAGCGCGACCCGGGCGGAGGGGAATGGCTACACCTTC
TRBV7-9	few	-	TRBJ2-7	CASSLAVGGLHYEQYF	TGTGCCAGCAGCTTAGCAGTAGGAGGGCTCCACTACGAGCAGTACTTC
TRBV10-3	many	-	TRBJ2-1	CAISEKADSYNEQFF	TGTGCCATCAGTGAAAAAGCGGACTCCTACAATGAGCAGTTCTTC
TRBV27	-	-	TRBJ2-5	CASSFLGSQETQYF	TGTGCCAGCAGTTTTCTAGGGTCACAAGAGACCCAGTACTTC
TRBV29-1	many	TRBD1	TRBJ2-7	CSVAQGWEQYF	TGCAGCGTTGCACAGGGGTGGGAGCAGTACTTC
TRBV30	-	-	TRBJ2-2	CACWDKNTGELFF	TGTGCCTGCTGGGACAAGAACACCGGGGAGCTGTTTTTT
TRBV7-9	-	-	TRBJ2-1	CASSFISGDILNEQFF	TGTGCCAGCAGCTTCATTAGCGGAGACATCTTAAATGAGCAGTTCTTC
TRBV6-5	few	-	TRBJ1-1	CASSYQRRGGNEAFF	TGTGCCAGCAGTTACCAACGCCGGGGGGGTAATGAAGCTTTCTTT
TRBV12-3/TRBV12-4	-	TRBD2	TRBJ2-7	CASSFGGSLSEQYF	TGTGCCAGCAGTTTTGGCGGGAGCTTAAGCGAGCAGTACTTC
TRBV12-3/TRBV12-4	-	TRBD1	TRBJ1-6	CASSSGQGAGVNSPLHF	TGTGCCAGCAGTTCCGGACAGGGTGCTGGAGTGAATTCACCCCTCCACTTT
TRBV2	-	-	TRBJ2-1	CASSAGLYEQFF	TGTGCCAGCAGTGCTGGCTTGTATGAGCAGTTCTTC